Presented here are 9 T cell receptor beta chains from one specimen sequenced in a study of somatic mutations in cytotoxic T cells in rheumatoid arthritis. Sequencing used immunoSEQ multiplex PCR; TCRdb keeps in-frame clones, though not all of them. Here the sample spans about 18,000 clones, 82% being singletons. Sequencing used CD8+ T cells sorted from blood. The receptors derive from an adult with rheumatoid arthritis.

The chain uses TRBV7-6 and TRBJ1-5; TRBD1 might be the D (5 bases). This CDR3 comprises 14 residues. Germline values: CDR1 SGHVS, CDR2 FNYEAQ. V was shortened by 5 bases and J by 4 bases, with 12 bases between the two germline ends. The CDR3, as DNA: TGTGCCAGCAGCCCGGGACGCACGAATCAGCCCCAGCATTTT. The encoded protein is CASSPGRTNQPQHF.

The V gene is TRBV29-1, the J gene TRBJ2-2; unclear D gene. CDR1 and CDR2 from the germline V gene are SQVTM and ANQGSEA. CDR3 length: 13 residues. V dropped 2 bases and J dropped 2 bases, with 6 bases sitting between them. CDR3 loop: CSVESTNTGELFF. In DNA form, the CDR3 reads TGCAGCGTTGAATCCACCAACACCGGGGAGCTGTTTTTT.

This chain uses TRBV13 with TRBJ2-7, with 7 bases identical to TRBD1. The germline gives CDR1 PRHDT, CDR2 FYEKMQ (reference sequence). The CDR3 spans 13 residues. V dropped 6 bases and J dropped 6; count of bases not matched to a gene: 8. CDR3 loop: CASSGTDRGEQYF. In DNA, the CDR3 is TGTGCCAGCAGTGGGACAGATAGGGGCGAGCAGTACTTC.

The chain combines TRBV2 with TRBJ1-2; no definite D call. This CDR3 is 14 amino acids long. CDR1 and CDR2 from the germline V gene are SNHLY and FYNNEI. V lost 0 bases to trimming and J lost 5 bases, with 10 bases between them. CDR3 nucleotides: TGTGCCAGCAGTGAAGCGATTTTGTTATATGGCTACACCTTC. It yields the protein CASSEAILLYGYTF.

The J gene is TRBJ1-2, the V gene TRBV19; 9 positions agree with TRBD1. V shed 6 bases and J 8 bases; nucleotides not matched to a gene: 16. Germline V gene data show CDR1 as LNHDA and CDR2 as SQIVND (reference sequence). The CDR3 totals 16 residues. The CDR3 coding sequence is TGTGCCAGTAGCCCGGTCGGGACAGGGTCCGCGTACGGCTACACCTTC. It specifies CASSPVGTGSAYGYTF. Variable domain in full (rest from reference TRBV19 and TRBJ1-2): DGGITQSPKYLFRKEGQNVTLSCEQNLNHDAMYWYRQDPGQGLRLIYYSQIVNDFQKGDIAEGYSVSREKKESFPLTVTSAQKNPTAFYLCASSPVGTGSAYGYTFGSGTRLTVV.

This chain links TRBV28 with TRBJ2-1; tentatively, D is TRBD1 (6 bases). Germline values: CDR1 MDHEN, CDR2 SYDVKM. This CDR3 has 15 amino acids. Trimming left V 4 bases short and J 5 bases short, with 15 bases between. CDR3 residues: CASSYPLGTNNEQFF. In nucleotides, the CDR3 is TGTGCCAGCAGTTACCCCCTTGGGACAAACAATGAGCAGTTCTTC.

The chain couples TRBV10-1 to TRBJ1-2; D is unresolved. CDR1 WNHNN and CDR2 SYGVQD come from the germline V gene (reference sequence). This CDR3 spans 13 amino acids. The germline V and J ends were trimmed by 3 bases and 5 bases, with 10 bases remaining between them. CDR3 protein: CASSDGGSYGYTF. CDR3 bases: TGCGCCAGCAGTGATGGAGGGTCGTATGGCTACACCTTC.

The chain recombines TRBV27 with TRBJ2-1, with TRBD2 matching 15 bases. Germline values: CDR1 MNHEY, CDR2 SMNVEV (reference sequence). J gave up 14 bases and V 8 bases, and 4 bases lay outside the gene matches. The CDR3 extends over 12 amino acids. The CDR3 DNA is TGTGCCAGCTCGGGGACTAGCGGGGGGAAGTTCTTC. It specifies CASSGTSGGKFF.

The chain is built from TRBV4-1 and TRBJ1-2, with 9 bases that match TRBD1. Germline loops: CDR1 MGHRA, CDR2 YSYEKL. The CDR3 runs 16 residues. V trimming: 5 bases; J trimming: 5 bases; junction bases outside the gene matches: 12. CDR3 DNA: TGCGCCAGCAGCAGCCGGGACAGGGACTTGAGTTATGGCTACACCTTC. Translation gives CASSSRDRDLSYGYTF.